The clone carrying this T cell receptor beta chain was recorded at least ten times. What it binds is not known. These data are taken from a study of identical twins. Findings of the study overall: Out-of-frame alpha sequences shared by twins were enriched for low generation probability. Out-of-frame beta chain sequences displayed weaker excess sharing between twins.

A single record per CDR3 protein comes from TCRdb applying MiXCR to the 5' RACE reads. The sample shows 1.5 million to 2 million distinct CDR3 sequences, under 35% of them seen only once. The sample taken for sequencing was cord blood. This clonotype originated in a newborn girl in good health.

CDR3 protein: CASSLGPEETQYF. The CDR3 region has the DNA TGCGCCAGCAGCTTGGGCCCCGAAGAGACCCAGTACTTC. The chain has TRBV5-1 and TRBJ2-5; D is ambiguous. The germline V gene encodes CDR1 SGHRS and CDR2 YFSETQ. The CDR3 sequence is 13 residues long. The V end was cut by 0 bases, the J end by 3 bases, with 6 bases between.